The rows below give T cell receptor beta chains drawn from one sample of a study of blood T cell repertoires in COVID-19. Using immunoSEQ multiplex PCR, the repertoire was profiled, and TCRdb retains in-frame clones only, with some absent. The table records fewer than 350,000 clones, roughly 89% of them present only once. Sequencing was carried out using PBMCs or T cells enriched from blood (not recorded which). The receptors come from a woman aged 18-29 years with acute COVID-19. Both conserved end residues are part of each CDR3. The D gene is left open where the match is weak. Clone size is shown for a subset of rows, as once, few, many or a class of expanded clone.

V gene	D gene	J gene	clone size	CDR3 DNA	CDR3 protein
TRBV4-1	NA	TRBJ1-3	once	TGCGCCAGCAGCCAATTCCCGACTAGAGACTCTGGAAACACCATATATTTT	CASSQFPTRDSGNTIYF
TRBV6-5	TRBD1	TRBJ1-5	NA	TGTGCCAGCAGACAACAGGGGGCTACCGGACAGCCCCAGCATTTT	CASRQQGATGQPQHF
TRBV6-5	TRBD1	TRBJ2-1	NA	TGTGCCAGCAGCTCCGGGACAGGAGAGTTCTTC	CASSSGTGEFF
TRBV12-3/TRBV12-4	TRBD2	TRBJ2-1	NA	TGTGCCAGCATGCGGGAGTGGAATGAGCAGTTCTTC	CASMREWNEQFF
TRBV9	TRBD2	TRBJ2-3	NA	TGTGCCAGCAGCGCAAGGACTAGCGGGAGTAGAGATACGCAGTATTTT	CASSARTSGSRDTQYF
TRBV10-3	NA	TRBJ2-7	NA	TGTGCCATCAGACCCGCCGGTAATACCTACGAGCAGTACTTC	CAIRPAGNTYEQYF
TRBV19	NA	TRBJ1-2	NA	TGTGCCAGTAGTATGCAGGGGTACTATGGCTACACCTTC	CASSMQGYYGYTF
TRBV30	NA	TRBJ1-1	NA	TGTGCCTGGAGGGGAGGGGGCACTGAAGCTTTCTTT	CAWRGGGTEAFF
TRBV6-4	NA	TRBJ2-6	NA	TGTGCCAGCAGTGACGGTAGCGCCTCTGGGGCCAACGTCCTGACTTTC	CASSDGSASGANVLTF
TRBV7-2	NA	TRBJ2-1	NA	TGTGCCAGCAGCACCCGTAGCTCCTACAATGAGCAGTTCTTC	CASSTRSSYNEQFF
TRBV9	TRBD2	TRBJ2-1	NA	TGTGCCAGCAGCGTGGGACTAGCGGAGTACAATGAGCAGTTCTTC	CASSVGLAEYNEQFF
TRBV30	NA	TRBJ2-5	once	TGTGCCTGGAGGGGACTTTCGGCCTTGGGGCAAGAGACCCAGTACTTC	CAWRGLSALGQETQYF
TRBV10-3	TRBD1	TRBJ2-5	NA	TGTGCCATCAGTATGCAGGGGGCTAGGGAGACCCAGTACTTC	CAISMQGARETQYF
TRBV27	TRBD1	TRBJ2-7	NA	TGTGCCAGCAGTTTTACAGGGGCCGTTAGCACATACGAGCAGTACTTC	CASSFTGAVSTYEQYF
TRBV4-1	NA	TRBJ2-7	NA	TGCGCCAGCAGCGGGCGGGACTACGAGCAGTACTTC	CASSGRDYEQYF
TRBV12-3/TRBV12-4	NA	TRBJ1-1	NA	TGTGCCAGCGGAGTCGTGAACACTGAAGCTTTCTTT	CASGVVNTEAFF
TRBV4-3	TRBD2	TRBJ2-1	NA	TGCGCCAGCAGCCAAGAAAGACTAGCGGGAGGGCCGGTAGATGAGCAGTTCTTC	CASSQERLAGGPVDEQFF
TRBV28	TRBD2	TRBJ2-7	NA	TGTGCCAGCAGTCCCTACAGCGGGAGAGCGAACTCCTACTACGAGCAGTACTTC	CASSPYSGRANSYYEQYF
TRBV6-5	NA	TRBJ1-1	NA	TGTGCCAGCAGTCCTCGTCGCAGTTCTAACACTGAAGCTTTCTTT	CASSPRRSSNTEAFF
TRBV7-9	TRBD1	TRBJ2-2	NA	TGTGCCAGCAGCCGGGGACAGGGCCCCAGCACCGGGGAGCTGTTTTTT	CASSRGQGPSTGELFF
TRBV7-2	NA	TRBJ2-7	NA	TGTGCCAGCTGGGGAGGAGACTACGAGCAGTACTTC	CASWGGDYEQYF
TRBV4-3	NA	TRBJ1-2	NA	TGCGCCAGCAGCCAGGGGGCGACCGAGCGCTATGGCTACACCTTC	CASSQGATERYGYTF
TRBV6-5	TRBD1	TRBJ2-7	NA	TGTGCCAGCAGCCCCGGGACAGGGTTATCCTACGAGCAGTACTTC	CASSPGTGLSYEQYF
TRBV18	NA	TRBJ1-2	NA	TGTGCCAGCTCACCTTCTAGGATTACTAACTATGGCTACACCTTC	CASSPSRITNYGYTF
TRBV18	TRBD1	TRBJ2-1	NA	TGTGCCAGCTCACCAAATTCTCAGACAGGGACCTACAATGAGCAGTTCTTC	CASSPNSQTGTYNEQFF
TRBV3-1/TRBV3-2	TRBD2	TRBJ2-1	NA	TGTGCCAGCAGATCCCAGGCTAGCGGGATTCCTGAGCAGTTCTTC	CASRSQASGIPEQFF
TRBV5-8	NA	TRBJ1-1	NA	TGTGCCAGCAGCTGGGGTCAGGGGACGAACACTGAAGCTTTCTTT	CASSWGQGTNTEAFF
TRBV3-1/TRBV3-2	TRBD1	TRBJ1-5	NA	TGTGCCAGCAGCCTCGGGACAGCGAAGAATCAGCCCCAGCATTTT	CASSLGTAKNQPQHF
TRBV7-9	NA	TRBJ1-1	NA	TGTGCCAGCAGGCCCCGGCAGGCCCTGAACACTGAAGCTTTCTTT	CASRPRQALNTEAFF
TRBV18	NA	TRBJ1-1	NA	TGTGCCAGCTCACCACTCAACGAGGGGAACACTGAAGCTTTCTTT	CASSPLNEGNTEAFF